This T cell receptor beta chain was recorded in a study of a mutant IDH1 vaccine in newly diagnosed glioma. Study details: Vaccines were begun 4-6 weeks after radiotherapy alone, or with temozolomide cycles. At week 35 came visit V12, and visit V13 followed at week 47. The study, taken as a whole, reports: Detectable vaccine-induced immune responses arose in around 93% of patients.

Time point here: week 47, end of study. One vaccine dose held 300 ug of mutant IDH1 20-mer peptide and came with topical imiquimod. The study gave patients eight vaccinations in weeks 1, 3, 5, 7, 11, 15, 19, 23. This clone appeared a single time. Antigen unknown. Data came from immunoSEQ multiplex PCR; TCRdb stores just in-frame clones and leaves some out. The data show tens of thousands of clones, under 85% seen once. CDR3 length: 15 amino acids. Trimming stripped 4 bases from V and 4 bases from J, with 16 bases between. CDR1 and CDR2 (germline): MGHRA, YSYEKL. This clonotype originated in a woman between 45 and 60 years old with glioma. The specimen was PBMCs, collected from a glioma patient whose treatment included an IDH1 peptide vaccine. The chain combines TRBV4-1 with TRBJ2-5; unclear D gene. The CDR3 bases are TGCGCCAGCAGCCCTGGCCCTCCAGAAGGAGAGACCCAGTACTTC. Translation gives CASSPGPPEGETQYF.